This passage covers 31 T cell receptor beta chains from one sample sequenced in a study of blood T cells in healthy people across ages. The authors ran a second PCR of 7 to 11 cycles using a sample-barcoded 5' primer and a J-beta primer mix. TCRdb analysed the 5' RACE reads with MiXCR anew, one entry per CDR3 protein. The table records 1.5 million to 2 million distinct CDR3 sequences, 28% of them present only once. The sample taken for sequencing was blood. These receptors all come from a woman between 25 and 40 years old in good health.

This clonotype was found a few times. V is TRBV2 and J is TRBJ1-5, with unresolved D. The CDR3 contains 15 residues. V was clipped by 0 bases and J by 7 bases, with 13 bases between them. Germline V CDR1 and CDR2: SNHLY, FYNNEI. Written as DNA, the CDR3 is TGTGCCAGCAGTGAAGCCTCGGGCCGAGGACAGCCCCAGCATTTT. This codes for CASSEASGRGQPQHF.

The J gene is TRBJ1-5, the V gene TRBV20-1; D not resolved. Trimming cost V 5 bases and J 2 bases, with 7 bases left between them. Looked up from germline, CDR1 is DFQATT and CDR2 is SNEGSKA (reference sequence). This CDR3 contains 12 residues. CDR3 region: CSAGPGNQPQHF. The CDR3 nucleotides are TGCAGTGCTGGCCCGGGCAATCAGCCCCAGCATTTT.

The chain carries TRBV20-1 and TRBJ2-3; 7 bases are shared with TRBD2. The CDR3 is 16 residues long. Per germline, CDR1 DFQATT and CDR2 SNEGSKA (reference sequence). V lost 5 bases and J lost 4; bases outside the gene matches: 15. For the CDR3, the DNA is TGCAGTGCTGTCCTCCTTTGGGCGGGAGCGGCAGATACGCAGTATTTT. Translated, it gives CSAVLLWAGAADTQYF.

CDR3 residues: CASSLNLYNEQFF. The CDR3 region has the DNA TGTGCCAGCAGTTTAAACCTCTACAATGAGCAGTTCTTC. V usage is TRBV12-3 or TRBV12-4 and J usage is TRBJ2-1; no clear D. The V and J ends lost 2 bases and 3 bases respectively, with 5 bases between them. The CDR3 sequence is 13 residues long.

This clonotype was seen many times. The chain combines TRBV24-1 with TRBJ2-1; TRBD1 agrees at 7 bases. The CDR3 is 17 amino acids. Trimming at V came to 3 bases and at J to 0 bases, leaving 7 bases not matched to a gene. Germline V lookup: CDR1 KGHDR, CDR2 SFDVKD. CDR3 sequence: CATSDSGQASSYNEQFF. The CDR3 coding sequence is TGTGCCACCAGTGATAGCGGACAGGCTAGCTCCTACAATGAGCAGTTCTTC.

This chain connects TRBV6-1 to TRBJ2-3; 10 bases align to TRBD2. Germline CDR1 MNHNS, CDR2 SASEGT. The CDR3 extends over 14 amino acids. V shed 8 bases and J 1 base; nucleotides not matched to a gene: 3. CDR3 sequence reads: CASLTSGGTDTQYF. In DNA form, the CDR3 reads TGTGCCAGCCTCACTAGCGGGGGCACAGATACGCAGTATTTT.

Of note for this clonotype: Compared with germline, one end of the junction differs, possibly owing to a read error. V and J are TRBV7-6 and TRBJ2-1; 10 bases fit TRBD2. Looked up from germline, CDR1 is SGHVS and CDR2 is FNYEAQ. The CDR3 sequence is 15 residues long. The CDR3 region has the DNA TGTGCCGGCAGCTTAGGGACTAGCGCCAACAATGAGCAGTTCTTC. Its translation: CAGSLGTSANNEQFF.

This clonotype was counted many times. CDR3 nucleotides: TGTGCCAGCAGTTTCTCTAATGAAAAACTGTTTTTT. It yields the protein CASSFSNEKLFF. This chain connects TRBV12-3 or TRBV12-4 to TRBJ1-4; D is unclear. V lost 3 bases to trimming and J lost 3 bases, with 2 bases between them. The length of the CDR3 is 12 residues.

This sequence joins TRBV12-5 and TRBJ2-3; weak D call: TRBD2 (6 bases). This CDR3 region has 13 residues. Germline V CDR1 and CDR2: LGHNT, FRNRAP. Trimming removed 1 base from V and 8 bases from J, with 10 bases in between. For the CDR3, the DNA is TGTGCTAGTGGTTTGGCCGGAGGGACTACGCAGTATTTT. This gives the protein CASGLAGGTTQYF.

On this clonotype: This may be a read error, as it is one base from a much larger clone. The chain combines TRBV5-6 with TRBJ2-7, with D maybe TRBD1 (5 bases). V gave up 3 bases and J gave up 3 bases, with 16 bases separating them. The V gene's germline CDR1 is SGHDT and CDR2 YYEEEE. CDR3 length: 15 amino acids. The CDR3 DNA is TGTGCCAGCAGCTGGGCCCTCAGGGCTCTCTACGAGCAGTACTTC. Its translation: CASSWALRALYEQYF.

This clonotype showed up just a few times. The genes are TRBV7-3 and TRBJ2-1; D perhaps matches TRBD2 (5 bases). Germline V gene sequence: CDR1 SGHTA, CDR2 FQGTGA. Trimming pared 1 base from V and 9 bases from J, leaving 19 bases between. The CDR3 is 16 residues long. This chain's CDR3 is CASSLNGRAGTAEQFF. As DNA, the CDR3 is TGTGCCAGCAGCTTAAACGGGCGGGCCGGTACGGCTGAGCAGTTCTTC.

This clonotype has just a few counts. The rearrangement uses TRBV18 and TRBJ1-4; TRBD1 might be the D (6 bases). Germline CDR1 reads KGHSH; CDR2 reads LQKENI. This CDR3 is built from 16 residues. V lost 4 bases to trimming and J lost 5 bases, with 17 bases between them. The CDR3, as DNA: TGTGCCAGCTCACGAAGCTCGAACAGGGAGAATGAAAAACTGTTTTTT. Translation gives CASSRSSNRENEKLFF.

Comment on this clonotype: One junction end disagrees with the germline gene, perhaps due to a read error. J is TRBJ2-2 and V is TRBV24-1; maybe TRBD2 (5 bases). Germline assignment: CDR1 KGHDR and CDR2 SFDVKD. This CDR3 has 14 residues. The chain's CDR3 is CATSDITSTGEPFF. The CDR3 DNA reads as TGTGCCACCAGTGACATTACGTCCACCGGGGAGCCGTTTTTT.

The chain carries TRBV6-6 and TRBJ1-6; D is unresolved. V lost 0 bases, J lost 5 bases, and 8 bases lay in between. CDR1 and CDR2 (germline): MNHNY, SVGAGI (reference sequence). The CDR3 contains 15 residues. DNA for the CDR3: TGTGCCAGCAGTTACTCCGGCCAGGATAATTCACCCCTCCACTTT. Translation gives CASSYSGQDNSPLHF.

As concerns this clonotype: A much larger clone is a single base away; this may be a read error. The genes are TRBV7-2 and TRBJ2-6, with D possibly TRBD1 on 5 matching bases. This CDR3 has 15 residues. Germline loops: CDR1 SGHTA, CDR2 FQGNSA. CDR3 in amino acids: CAGRRQLSGANVLTF. CDR3 in DNA: TGTGCCGGCAGGAGACAGCTCTCTGGGGCCAACGTCCTGACTTTC.

The gene calls are TRBV6-5 and TRBJ2-3, with D possibly matching TRBD2 (7 bases). The CDR3 runs to 14 residues. Germline assignment: CDR1 MNHEY and CDR2 SVGAGI. The V and J ends lost 5 bases and 14 bases respectively, with 23 bases between them. DNA of the CDR3: TGTGCCAGCAGTCGGGGGGCCTTTGCCCCACAGATGTATTTT. It translates to CASSRGAFAPQMYF.

The chain links TRBV29-1 to TRBJ2-3; D not resolved. The CDR3 sequence is 15 residues long. Germline V gene data show CDR1 as SQVTM and CDR2 as ANQGSEA. V gave up 8 bases and J gave up 1 base, with 19 bases separating them. The CDR3 reads CSLTRRTSCTDTQYF. In DNA, the CDR3 is TGCAGCCTCACCCGGCGAACATCTTGCACAGATACGCAGTATTTT.

This clonotype was seen many times. The chain uses TRBV14 and TRBJ2-5; tentative D call: TRBD2 (6 bases). CDR1 is SGHDN, CDR2 FVKESK, per germline. CDR3 size: 14 residues. V shed 2 bases and J shed 4 bases, with 11 bases lying between them. The CDR3 here is CASSQSGGRETQYF. The CDR3 DNA sequence: TGTGCCAGCAGCCAAAGCGGAGGGAGAGAGACCCAGTACTTC.

This clonotype was recorded many times. V usage is TRBV15 and J usage is TRBJ2-7; D is possibly TRBD1 (5 bases). Trimming removed 0 bases at V and 2 bases at J, with 8 bases between. The CDR3 loop spans 14 amino acids. Germline loops: CDR1 LNHNV, CDR2 YYDKDF (reference sequence). CDR3 loop: CATSRDRQTYEQYF. The CDR3 DNA sequence: TGTGCCACCAGCAGAGATCGACAGACCTACGAGCAGTACTTC.

A word on this clonotype: A much larger clone is a single base away; this may be a read error. V and J are TRBV7-7 and TRBJ1-2; D uncertain. Germline loops: CDR1 SSHAT, CDR2 FNYEAQ (reference sequence). This CDR3 is built from 13 residues. CDR3 loop: CASGLRRDYGYTF. For the CDR3, the DNA is TGTGCCAGCGGCTTGCGAAGAGACTATGGCTACACCTTC.

This clonotype was observed at least ten times. The chain couples TRBV7-2 to TRBJ2-1; no definite D call. This CDR3 contains 15 residues. Per germline, CDR1 SGHTA and CDR2 FQGNSA. Trimming left V 2 bases short and J 1 base short, with 9 bases between. The CDR3 region has the DNA TGTGCCAGCAGCTTAACCCCTTCGTCCTACAATGAGCAGTTCTTC. This encodes CASSLTPSSYNEQFF.

This rearrangement joins TRBV5-1 to TRBJ1-4; 7 nucleotides match TRBD1. From germline, CDR1 is SGHRS and CDR2 YFSETQ. Trimming at V came to 1 base and at J to 1 base, leaving 4 bases not matched to a gene. The CDR3 consists of 16 residues. The DNA for the CDR3 is TGCGCCAGCAGCTTGACAGGGGCTGGAACTAATGAAAAACTGTTTTTT. As protein: CASSLTGAGTNEKLFF.

CDR3 loop: CASSSTGAPAAEQFF. The CDR3 DNA is TGTGCCAGCAGCTCTACCGGGGCCCCCGCGGCTGAGCAGTTCTTC. The chain couples TRBV13 to TRBJ2-1; D possibly matches TRBD1 or TRBD2 (5 bases each). The germline CDR1 and CDR2 sequences are PRHDT and FYEKMQ (reference sequence). The CDR3 covers 15 residues. V gave up 4 bases and J gave up 9 bases, with 19 bases separating them.

There are a few counts of this clonotype. The chain recombines TRBV12-3 or TRBV12-4 with TRBJ2-1; no definite D call. The CDR3 has 12 amino acids. Trimming removed 5 bases at V and 8 bases at J, with 10 bases between. DNA for the CDR3: TGTGCCAGCAGTCCCGCCGCGGATGAGCAGTTCTTC. It specifies CASSPAADEQFF.

This chain joins TRBV6-1 and TRBJ2-7; TRBD1 matches at 8 bases. Looked up from germline, CDR1 is MNHNS and CDR2 is SASEGT. V was pared by 6 bases and J by 2 bases, with 9 bases of the junction left unmatched. The CDR3 is made up of 15 amino acids. CDR3: CASRALGTGAYEQYF. The DNA for the CDR3 is TGTGCCAGCAGAGCCCTGGGGACAGGAGCCTACGAGCAGTACTTC.

The sample holds a few counts of this clonotype. The rearrangement links TRBV28 to TRBJ2-7; TRBD2 agrees at 7 bases. The germline V gene has CDR1 MDHEN and CDR2 SYDVKM. V shed 6 bases, J shed 1 base, and the junction held 9 bases outside the gene matches. The CDR3 covers 15 residues. Written as DNA, the CDR3 is TGTGCCAGCAGCCCTGGGAGGGTCTTATCCTACGAGCAGTACTTC. Its protein is CASSPGRVLSYEQYF.

This clonotype was counted at least ten times. The chain combines TRBV5-1 with TRBJ2-7; 7 bases fit TRBD1. The CDR3 consists of 15 residues. Losses at the gene ends were 4 bases for V and 2 bases for J; bases not matched to a gene: 9. Germline CDR1 SGHRS, CDR2 YFSETQ. CDR3 nucleotides: TGCGCCAGCAGCGATGACAGGGTGGGGCCCTACGAGCAGTACTTC. This gives the protein CASSDDRVGPYEQYF.

This clonotype was observed at least ten times. The chain recombines TRBV2 with TRBJ2-7; D uncertain. Deletions cut 6 bases from V and 0 bases from J, with 12 bases between. The CDR3 consists of 14 residues. In germline, CDR1 is SNHLY, CDR2 FYNNEI. For the CDR3, the DNA is TGTGCCAGCAGACCCGGTAAAAGCTCCTACGAGCAGTACTTC. It codes for CASRPGKSSYEQYF. Complete variable domain (other parts from reference TRBV2 and TRBJ2-7): EPEVTQTPSHQVTQMGQEVILRCVPISNHLYFYWYRQILGQKVEFLVSFYNNEISEKSEIFDDQFSVERPDGSNFTLKIRSTKLEDSAMYFCASRPGKSSYEQYFGPGTRLTVT.

This clonotype occurred a few times. The chain recombines TRBV4-1 with TRBJ2-5; TRBD2 matches at 8 bases. The J call is uncertain, as TRBJ2-7 better fits the DNA end. The CDR3 contains 16 residues. In germline, CDR1 is MGHRA, CDR2 YSYEKL. Here the CDR3 DNA reads TGCGCCAGCAGCCAAGTCAGGGCGGGAGGACCCTACGAGCAGTACTTC. Its translation: CASSQVRAGGPYEQYF.

The chain has TRBV7-6 and TRBJ2-7; a possible D gene is TRBD2 (7 bases). The CDR3 length is 14 residues. V lost 4 bases and J 7 bases, leaving 17 bases between the germline ends. Per the germline V gene, CDR1 is SGHVS and CDR2 is FNYEAQ. In DNA, the CDR3 is TGTGCCAGCAGCTCCATAGGGGGGGCCTTAGAGCAGTACTTC. Translating gives CASSSIGGALEQYF.

About this clonotype: A read error may explain this, as a much larger clone is one base away. No conserved phenylalanine or tryptophan ends this CDR3, so it is likely a read error. This chain links TRBV12-3 or TRBV12-4 with TRBJ1-1, with unresolved D. The CDR3 loop spans 12 amino acids. Deletions cut 8 bases from V and 1 base from J, with 8 bases between. The CDR3 DNA is TGTGCCAGCTCGCGGAGGAACACTGAAGCTTTCCTT. It codes for CASSRRNTEAFL.